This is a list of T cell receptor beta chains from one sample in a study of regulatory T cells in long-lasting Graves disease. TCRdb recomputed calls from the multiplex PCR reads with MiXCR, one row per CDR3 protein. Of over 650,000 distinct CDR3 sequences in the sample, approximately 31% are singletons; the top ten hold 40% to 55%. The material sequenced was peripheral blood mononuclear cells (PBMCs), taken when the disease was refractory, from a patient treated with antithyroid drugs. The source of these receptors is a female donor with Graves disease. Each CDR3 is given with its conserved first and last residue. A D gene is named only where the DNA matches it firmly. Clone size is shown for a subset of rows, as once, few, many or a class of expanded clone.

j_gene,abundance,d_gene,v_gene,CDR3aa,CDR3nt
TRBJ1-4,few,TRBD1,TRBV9,CASSVKGAATNEKLFF,TGTGCCAGCAGCGTAAAGGGGGCGGCCACAAATGAAAAACTGTTTTTT
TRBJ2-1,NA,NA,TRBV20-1,CSASQVTSNEQFF,TGCAGTGCTAGTCAGGTGACTAGCAATGAGCAGTTCTTC
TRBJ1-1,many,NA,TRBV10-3,CAIRYDGRTEAFF,TGTGCCATCAGGTACGACGGTCGCACTGAAGCTTTCTTT
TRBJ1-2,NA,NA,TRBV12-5,CASGLGQENYGYTF,TGTGCTAGTGGTTTGGGGCAGGAGAACTATGGCTACACCTTC
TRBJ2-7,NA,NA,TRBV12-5,CASGFTVEQYF,TGTGCTAGTGGTTTCACGGTCGAGCAGTACTTC
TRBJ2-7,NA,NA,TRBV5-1,CASSLEGPSEQYF,TGCGCCAGCAGCTTGGAGGGACCCTCCGAGCAGTACTTC
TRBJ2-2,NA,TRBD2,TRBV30,CASRTSRNTGELFF,TGTGCCTCGAGGACTAGCCGGAACACCGGGGAGCTGTTTTTT
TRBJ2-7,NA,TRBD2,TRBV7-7,CASSFQAGAQQYF,TGTGCCAGCAGCTTTCAAGCGGGGGCCCAGCAGTACTTC
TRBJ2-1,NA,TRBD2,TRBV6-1,CASTQGLAGGFNEQFF,TGTGCCAGCACCCAAGGTCTAGCGGGAGGGTTCAATGAGCAGTTCTTC
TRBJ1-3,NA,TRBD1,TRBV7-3,CASSHTGDGNTIYF,TGTGCCAGCAGCCACACAGGGGACGGAAACACCATATATTTT
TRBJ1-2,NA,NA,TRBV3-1,CASSQASTYGYTF,TGTGCCAGCAGCCAAGCCTCGACCTATGGCTACACCTTC
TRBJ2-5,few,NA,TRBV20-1,CSAINPATQETQYF,TGCAGTGCTATAAACCCCGCAACCCAAGAGACCCAGTACTTC
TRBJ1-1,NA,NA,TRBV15,CATSRDKGVGLGTEAFF,TGTGCCACCAGCAGAGATAAAGGGGTAGGGTTGGGCACTGAAGCTTTCTTT
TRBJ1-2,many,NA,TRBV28,CASSFTRPRDSHGYTF,TGTGCCAGCAGCTTTACCCGCCCCCGCGACAGTCATGGCTACACCTTC
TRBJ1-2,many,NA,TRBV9,CASSDGQGYGYTF,TGTGCCAGCAGTGACGGGCAGGGCTATGGCTACACCTTC
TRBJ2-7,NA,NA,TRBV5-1,CASSLVGGGAGYEQYF,TGCGCCAGCAGCTTGGTCGGAGGGGGCGCTGGGTACGAGCAGTACTTC
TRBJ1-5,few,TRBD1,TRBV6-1,CASKNGQGESNQPQHF,TGTGCCAGCAAAAACGGGCAGGGGGAAAGCAATCAGCCCCAGCATTTT
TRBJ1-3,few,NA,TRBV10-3,CAISRSGNTIYF,TGTGCCATTTCCCGCTCTGGAAACACCATATATTTT
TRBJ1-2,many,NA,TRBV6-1,CASSEILAGYTF,TGTGCCAGCAGTGAAATCTTGGCCGGCTACACCTTC
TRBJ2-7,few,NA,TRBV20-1,CSAKALGPLEEGQYGQYF,TGCAGTGCTAAGGCCCTAGGACCCCTCGAAGAAGGGCAATACGGGCAGTACTTC
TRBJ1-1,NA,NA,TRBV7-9,CASSSSETAFF,TGTGCCAGCAGCTCCTCTGAAACCGCTTTCTTT
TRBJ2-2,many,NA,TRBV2,CASSEAGLATGELFF,TGTGCCAGCAGTGAAGCCGGGCTAGCGACCGGGGAGCTGTTTTTT
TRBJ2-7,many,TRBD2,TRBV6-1,CASRPGGGYEQYF,TGTGCCAGCAGACCTGGGGGAGGGTACGAGCAGTACTTC